This T cell receptor (beta chain) was recovered during a study of blood T cell repertoires in COVID-19. Study details: Sites in the United States, Italy and Spain provided acute and convalescent COVID-19 samples. T cells, B-cell-depleted T cells, or PBMCs provided the cDNA or gDNA that served as material.

CDR1 and CDR2 (germline): MNHNY, SVGAGI (reference sequence). V lost 8 bases and J 5 bases, leaving 13 bases between the germline ends. The CDR3 covers 13 residues. Per the original methods: Estimation of nucleated cell counts was performed using reference gene primer amplification. TCRdb keeps only in-frame clones here, not all; method: immunoSEQ multiplex PCR. That table supplies the V and J calls and clone size; D and trimming were determined from the DNA. The data show hundreds of thousands of clones, approximately 86% seen once. The chain couples TRBV6-6 to TRBJ2-1, with a possible D match to TRBD1 (5 bases). This receptor was taken from a woman in her forties or fifties who had recovered from COVID-19. The sequenced material came from peripheral blood. CDR3 DNA: TGTGCCAGCCGGGCTAGACAGAACAATGAGCAGTTCTTC. Residues: CASRARQNNEQFF.